A selection of T cell receptor beta chains follows, all from one sample in a study of blood T cells in healthy people across ages. Using its own MiXCR run on the 5' RACE reads, TCRdb lists one record per CDR3 protein. The sample includes 550,000 to 600,000 distinct CDR3 sequences, roughly 43% of them seen just once. Source material: blood. The source of these receptors is an elderly man in good health. The CDR3 runs from the conserved cysteine through the conserved F or W. The D gene is left open where the match is weak. Clone size is not always given. Where it is, it says once, few, many or a class for expanded clones.

d_gene,j_gene,abundance,v_gene,CDR3nt,CDR3aa
NA,TRBJ2-5,NA,TRBV27,TGTGCCAGCAGGCCAACTGCCCAAGAGACCCAGTACTTC,CASRPTAQETQYF
NA,TRBJ1-2,NA,TRBV4-3,TGCGCCAGCAGCCCCCGGGACTTTTATGGCTACACCTTC,CASSPRDFYGYTF
NA,TRBJ1-1,NA,TRBV6-5,TGTGCCAGCAAAAGGGGGGGTTTTAACACTGAAGCTTTCTTT,CASKRGGFNTEAFF
NA,TRBJ1-4,NA,TRBV9,TGTGCCAGCAGCGCCACTGCCGGGAGCTATAATGAAAAACTGTTTTTT,CASSATAGSYNEKLFF
TRBD2,TRBJ2-1,NA,TRBV9,TGTGCCAGCAGCCCCACTCTAGCGGGAGAGAAGTTCTTC,CASSPTLAGEKFF
TRBD2,TRBJ2-5,many,TRBV6-6,TGTGCCAGCAGTGGGACTAGCGGGAGCTCCGGGACCCAGTACTTC,CASSGTSGSSGTQYF
NA,TRBJ2-3,NA,TRBV14,TGTGCCAGCAGCCAAGACGTGTATACGCAGTATTTT,CASSQDVYTQYF
NA,TRBJ2-1,NA,TRBV7-2,TGTGCCAGCAGCGTCTCACTCCCCCGCGAGCAGTTCTTC,CASSVSLPREQFF
TRBD1,TRBJ1-1,many,TRBV6-5,TGTGCCAGCAGTCCGACTCCGGGACAGGAAGCTTTCTTT,CASSPTPGQEAFF
TRBD2,TRBJ2-1,once,TRBV11-3,TGTGCCAGCGGGGGAGGGCCCTTAAAGGAGCAGTTCTTC,CASGGGPLKEQFF
TRBD2,TRBJ2-3,NA,TRBV20-1,TGCAGTGCTTCCGGGACTAGCAGCACAGATACGCAGTATTTT,CSASGTSSTDTQYF
TRBD1,TRBJ1-2,NA,TRBV20-1,TGCAGTGCTGGTCGCGTATCGGACAGGGTTAGCACCTTC,CSAGRVSDRVSTF
NA,TRBJ2-1,NA,TRBV27,TGTGCCAGCAGTTTTGCGGCCACCTCCTACAATGAGCAGTTCTTC,CASSFAATSYNEQFF
NA,TRBJ2-7,many,TRBV29-1,TGCAGCGTTGAATACAGCTACGAGCAGTACTTC,CSVEYSYEQYF
TRBD1,TRBJ2-3,NA,TRBV20-1,TGTAGTGCCCCCGGGACAGGGACAGAGACGCAGTATTTT,CSAPGTGTETQYF
NA,TRBJ2-1,NA,TRBV6-2/TRBV6-3,TGTGCCAGCAGTTATAGTCGGTGGGACTCCTACAATGAGCAGTTCTTC,CASSYSRWDSYNEQFF
NA,TRBJ1-2,NA,TRBV30,TGTGCCTGGTTAAGGGGAAGCTATGGCTACACCTTC,CAWLRGSYGYTF
NA,TRBJ1-4,NA,TRBV20-1,TGCAGTGCTAGGAGGACCGGGACGGGGAATGAAAAACTGTTTTTT,CSARRTGTGNEKLFF
TRBD2,TRBJ2-2,NA,TRBV20-1,TGCAGTGCTCTAAGGACTAGCGGGAGTCAGGGCACCGGGGAGCTGTTTTTT,CSALRTSGSQGTGELFF
NA,TRBJ2-7,NA,TRBV30,TGTGCCTGGAGTGTGGGCAGCGGAGGGATCGAGCAGTACTTC,CAWSVGSGGIEQYF
NA,TRBJ2-7,NA,TRBV5-1,TGCGCCAGCAGCGGGGAGGGGGGCGAGCAGTACTTC,CASSGEGGEQYF
NA,TRBJ1-2,NA,TRBV7-2,TGTGCCAGCAGCTTAGGGGGGGGCGCCGGGTATGGCTACACCTTC,CASSLGGGAGYGYTF
NA,TRBJ2-7,NA,TRBV27,TGTGCCAGCAGTTTAGCCGGGGGCGCTCAAGGCGAGCAGTACTTC,CASSLAGGAQGEQYF
TRBD2,TRBJ2-5,NA,TRBV4-1,TGCGCCAGCAGCCAAGAAGCTGGACTAGCGGGTTTCGAGACCCAGTACTTC,CASSQEAGLAGFETQYF
TRBD2,TRBJ2-1,NA,TRBV28,TGTACCAGCAGTTGGACTAGCGGAAAGCAGTTCTTC,CTSSWTSGKQFF
TRBD2,TRBJ2-2,once,TRBV6-2/TRBV6-3,TGTGCCAACGAGACTAGCGAATCCACCGGGGAGCTGTTTTTT,CANETSESTGELFF
TRBD2,TRBJ2-3,few,TRBV11-2,TGTGCCAGCAGCTTAGGTCACAGGTTTATATCGCCCCCAACACTAGCGGGAGCAGATACGCAGTATTTT,CASSLGHRFISPPTLAGADTQYF
NA,TRBJ1-2,many,TRBV7-2,TGTGCCAGCAGCCCTAGGGATCCCTATGGCTACACCTTC,CASSPRDPYGYTF
NA,TRBJ1-1,NA,TRBV5-5,TGTGCCAGCAGCTTGTATTGGGGGTCCATGAACACTGAAGCTTTCTTT,CASSLYWGSMNTEAFF
TRBD1,TRBJ1-4,NA,TRBV3-1,TGTGCCAGCAGCCTACGGACAGGGGGTTCTGAAAAACTGTTTTTT,CASSLRTGGSEKLFF
NA,TRBJ2-3,once,TRBV9,TGTGCCAGCAGCGTGCCCCCGGGACTGGGGTTTAGCACAGATACGCAGTATTTT,CASSVPPGLGFSTDTQYF
TRBD1,TRBJ1-2,few,TRBV20-1,TGCAGTGCTAGACCCGACAGGGGGCTGGCTGGCTACACCTTC,CSARPDRGLAGYTF
TRBD1,TRBJ1-2,NA,TRBV20-1,TGCAGTGCTAGAGGGACAGGGGGCTATGGTGGCTACACCTTC,CSARGTGGYGGYTF
TRBD1,TRBJ1-1,NA,TRBV7-2,TGTGCCAGCAGCTCGGGACAGGAGGGCACTGAAGCTTTCTTT,CASSSGQEGTEAFF
TRBD2,TRBJ2-3,few,TRBV7-2,TGTGCCAGCAGGGTGAGGGGACTAGCGGGCAGCACAGATACGCAGTATTTT,CASRVRGLAGSTDTQYF
NA,TRBJ2-1,few,TRBV7-2,TGTGCCAGCACCCCCGTACAGGGTCCCAATGAGCAGTTCTTC,CASTPVQGPNEQFF
TRBD2,TRBJ2-1,few,TRBV4-3,TGCGCCAGCAGCCAAGCGGGGGGGAGGTACAATGAGCAGTTCTTC,CASSQAGGRYNEQFF
NA,TRBJ2-3,once,TRBV5-1,TGCGCCAGCAGCCTGTCACAGAGCCGAGATACGCAGTATTTT,CASSLSQSRDTQYF
TRBD1,TRBJ2-4,few,TRBV12-3/TRBV12-4,TGTGCCAGCAGTGCCGGGACAGGGAGGGAGCAGTACTTC,CASSAGTGREQYF
NA,TRBJ2-3,few,TRBV5-1,TGCGCCAGCAGCTTCGGTGGGTTTCCCTCGACAGATACGCAGTATTTT,CASSFGGFPSTDTQYF
TRBD2,TRBJ2-1,NA,TRBV7-2,TGTGCCAGCAGCGCCCAATCGGGGGGGCCCCCTTACAATGAGCAGTTCTTC,CASSAQSGGPPYNEQFF
NA,TRBJ2-1,NA,TRBV9,TGTGCCAGCAGCGTAGCTATGGATGAGCAGTTCTTC,CASSVAMDEQFF
NA,TRBJ2-7,NA,TRBV28,TGTGCCAGCAGTTCTTGGGGGGGAGGAGGGGACAATGAGCAGTACTTC,CASSSWGGGGDNEQYF
TRBD1,TRBJ1-2,NA,TRBV20-1,TGCAGTGCTAGAGATGTGACAGGGGTGGAGTATGGCTACACCTTC,CSARDVTGVEYGYTF
NA,TRBJ1-2,NA,TRBV12-3/TRBV12-4,TGTGCCAGCATCCCCTCCGGGCCTAACTATGGCAACACCTTC,CASIPSGPNYGNTF
TRBD1,TRBJ2-3,few,TRBV29-1,TGCAGCGTTGGACAGGGGATCGGAGATACGCAGTATTTT,CSVGQGIGDTQYF